This entry lists 16 T cell receptor beta chains sequenced from one sample in a study of cytomegalovirus exposure and HLA in healthy donors. The study ran its PCR with 60 Vbeta and 13 Jbeta primers. Clones were sequenced by immunoSEQ multiplex PCR, and TCRdb holds only the in-frame ones, with some missing. The sample yields under 200,000 clones, around 79% seen once. Sequenced sample: PBMCs. The receptors stem from a male donor in good health and CMV-seropositive.

The chain has TRBV10-3 and TRBJ1-5; D is uncertain. The CDR3 loop spans 17 amino acids. The V gene lost 0 bases and the J gene lost 6 bases, with 18 bases spanning the gap. Germline V gene data show CDR1 as ENHRY and CDR2 as SYGVKD. The CDR3 spells CAISESRQLKRSQPQHF. The CDR3 nucleotides are TGTGCCATCAGTGAGTCTCGGCAGCTGAAGAGGAGTCAGCCCCAGCATTTT.

The chain has TRBV7-6 and TRBJ1-5; TRBD1 might be the D (6 bases). In germline, CDR1 is SGHVS, CDR2 FNYEAQ. The CDR3 is made up of 14 amino acids. V was clipped by 2 bases and J by 4 bases, with 9 bases between them. The DNA for the CDR3 is TGTGCCAGCAGCTTAAGAGGGGGTAATCAGCCCCAGCATTTT. This gives the protein CASSLRGGNQPQHF.

A few counts support this clone. This chain connects TRBV6-1 to TRBJ1-1; D is possibly TRBD1 (6 bases). Trimming removed 6 bases at V and 4 bases at J, with 15 bases between. The CDR3 loop spans 14 amino acids. Germline V gene sequence: CDR1 MNHNS, CDR2 SASEGT. The CDR3 here is CASSEQGTSTEAFF. For the CDR3, the DNA is TGTGCCAGCAGCGAACAGGGAACTTCCACTGAAGCTTTCTTT.

V and J are TRBV4-2 and TRBJ2-2, with 8 bases lining up with TRBD2. Germline trimming cut 1 base from V and 6 bases from J; bases unmatched to any gene: 7. Germline CDR1 is LGHNA and CDR2 is YNFKEQ. The CDR3 contains 16 residues. The CDR3 sequence: CASSQGTSRGSGELFF. CDR3 DNA sequence: TGTGCCAGCAGCCAAGGGACTAGCCGGGGGTCCGGGGAGCTGTTTTTT.

The V and J genes are TRBV4-2 and TRBJ2-7, with D possibly matching TRBD2 (5 bases). Germline CDR1 and CDR2: LGHNA and YNFKEQ. Trimming removed 4 bases at V and 2 bases at J, with 15 bases between. There are 15 residues in the CDR3. CDR3 protein: CASSLVAEDTYEQYF. The CDR3 nucleotides read TGTGCCAGCAGCCTCGTGGCGGAGGATACCTACGAGCAGTACTTC.

The chain recombines TRBV25-1 with TRBJ2-1; the match to TRBD1 covers 9 bases. J was trimmed by 7 bases and V by 7 bases; bases with no gene match: 17. Germline assignment: CDR1 MGHDK and CDR2 SYGVNS. The CDR3 has 17 amino acids. CDR3 sequence (DNA): TGTGCCAGCACCCCCAAGAGGTGGACAGGGGTGGGTAATGAGCAGTTCTTC. Amino acids: CASTPKRWTGVGNEQFF.

In its sample, this clone was seen a few times. The chain links TRBV14 to TRBJ1-1, with unresolved D. Germline V gene data show CDR1 as SGHDN and CDR2 as FVKESK. The CDR3 spans 14 residues. The germline V and J ends were trimmed by 2 bases and 4 bases, with 11 bases remaining between them. CDR3 DNA sequence: TGTGCCAGCAGCCAACCGGGTTTCGGCACTGAAGCTTTCTTT. This encodes CASSQPGFGTEAFF.

Of note for this clone: The junction departs from germline at one end; a sequencing error may be responsible. The gene calls are TRBV7-7 and TRBJ2-5; 15 bases are a match to TRBD2. CDR1 SSHAT and CDR2 FNYEAQ come from the germline V gene (reference sequence). This CDR3 is built from 16 residues. The CDR3 sequence is CASSSGLAGGQETQYF. The CDR3 coding sequence is TGTGCTAGCAGCTCCGGACTAGCGGGGGGGCAAGAGACCCAGTACTTC.

The chain links TRBV2 to TRBJ2-3; 9 bases match TRBD1. This CDR3 is built from 16 residues. V gave up 3 bases and J gave up 4 bases; unmatched junction bases: 8. From germline, CDR1 is SNHLY and CDR2 FYNNEI. In DNA form, the CDR3 reads TGTGCCAGCAGTGAGGGGACAGGGCGGGGAGCAGATACGCAGTATTTT. Amino acid sequence: CASSEGTGRGADTQYF.

A few counts support this clone. CDR3 sequence (DNA): TGCGCCAGCAGCTTGGTGGACTGGAACACTGAAGCTTTCTTT. Residues: CASSLVDWNTEAFF. The chain is built from TRBV5-1 and TRBJ1-1; D ambiguous. V was trimmed by 0 bases and J by 1 base, leaving 7 bases between them. Germline CDR1 and CDR2: SGHRS and YFSETQ. The CDR3 is 14 amino acids.

V usage is TRBV4-1 and J usage is TRBJ2-2; 9 bases line up with TRBD2. Germline V gene sequence: CDR1 MGHRA, CDR2 YSYEKL. The V and J ends lost 7 bases and 2 bases, in that order; junction bases with no gene match: 17. This CDR3 spans 19 amino acids. In nucleotides, the CDR3 is TGCGCCAGCACTCGCGGGGGCGGGGGGGCCGTAGGTAACACCGGGGAGCTGTTTTTT. Its protein is CASTRGGGGAVGNTGELFF.

This chain links TRBV11-2 with TRBJ1-3, with TRBD1 matching 8 bases. J gave up 1 base and V 5 bases, and 4 bases lay outside the gene matches. CDR3 length equals 15 residues. Germline V CDR1 and CDR2: SGHAT, FQNNGV. The CDR3 region has the DNA TGTGCCAGCAGCCCCAGGACAGGGTCTGGAAACACCATATATTTT. This translates into CASSPRTGSGNTIYF.

This clone was counted a single time. The chain combines TRBV5-1 with TRBJ2-1; 9 bases align to TRBD2. V trimming: 7 bases; J trimming: 6 bases; junction bases outside the gene matches: 14. CDR1 and CDR2 from the germline V gene are SGHRS and YFSETQ. The CDR3 sequence is 16 residues long. The CDR3 bases are TGCGCCAGCCTGTCGGTAGCGGGGGCCCTCAGCAATGAGCAGTTCTTC. Encoded protein: CASLSVAGALSNEQFF.

The J gene is TRBJ1-3, the V gene TRBV7-6; D gene unclear. Germline V gene data show CDR1 as SGHVS and CDR2 as FNYEAQ. The CDR3 contains 15 residues. Between the trimmed V and J ends, which lost 0 bases and 1 base, there was a span of 7 bases. CDR3 sequence (DNA): TGTGCCAGCAGCTTAGCGGCGGGGTCTGGAAACACCATATATTTT. It translates to CASSLAAGSGNTIYF. Based on the CDR3 plus reference TRBV7-6 and TRBJ1-3, the full variable domain is GAGVSQSPRYKVTKRGQDVALRCDPISGHVSLYWYRQALGQGPEFLTYFNYEAQQDKSGLPNDRFSAERPEGSISTLTIQRTEQRDSAMYRCASSLAAGSGNTIYFGEGSWLTVV.

V and J are TRBV18 and TRBJ1-4, with TRBD1 matching over 7 bases. Unmatched junction bases numbered 6, after V lost 3 bases and J lost 8 bases. This CDR3 comprises 14 residues. CDR1 and CDR2 from the germline V gene are KGHSH and LQKENI. The CDR3 region is CASSPTGLGEKLFF. CDR3 sequence (DNA): TGTGCCAGCTCACCGACAGGGTTAGGGGAAAAACTGTTTTTT.

This clone was observed a few times. This rearrangement joins TRBV6-1 to TRBJ1-4; 10 positions agree with TRBD1. V trimming: 6 bases; J trimming: 4 bases; junction bases outside the gene matches: 5. CDR3 length: 15 residues. The V gene's germline CDR1 is MNHNS and CDR2 SASEGT. DNA of the CDR3: TGTGCCAGCAGCGCCGGGACAGGGGATAATGAAAAACTGTTTTTT. Translating gives CASSAGTGDNEKLFF.